This T cell receptor beta chain was recovered during a study of early T cells in non-severe SARS-CoV-2 infection. Overall study: The input, bulk RNA from unsorted whole blood, was sequenced, and chains were unpaired. Overall study findings and caveats: Clonotype matching in VDJdb favored anti-spike CD8 responses and did not capture private and CD4 specificities.

CDR1 and CDR2 from the germline V gene are SNHLY and FYNNEI. This CDR3 has 12 amino acids. V lost 6 bases and J 9 bases, leaving 12 bases between the germline ends. This clonotype appeared a few times. The antigen is not known. Researchers tagged individual cDNA molecules with unique molecular identifiers. TCRdb ran MiXCR on the 5' RACE reads and lists one entry per CDR3 protein. Here the sample spans some 66,000 distinct CDR3 sequences, approximately 13% being singletons. The rearrangement joins TRBV2 to TRBJ1-5; no firm D call. Input material: whole blood. This TCR was sampled from an adult who was a healthcare worker with PCR-confirmed SARS-CoV-2 infection or an uninfected control (not recorded which). Written as DNA, the CDR3 is TGTGCCAGCAGCTCGAGGGAGGGGCCCCAGCATTTT. It codes for CASSSREGPQHF.